This entry is about one TCR beta chain. Its antigen is unidentified. The method was immunoSEQ multiplex PCR; TCRdb's version includes in-frame clones alone and lacks a portion of them. This table has about 120,000 clones, about 91% appearing once. The data were taken from a study of T cell responses to AZD1222 COVID-19 vaccine. Findings and limits, study-wide: After the peak T cell response, and only then, were repertoires sampled. Clonal diversity was possibly underestimated, and the donors were mostly white British, with more females. Spike-specific TCR breadth rose after two AZD1222 doses, and depth rose as well. Only 5 to 7 individuals given AZD1222 were seropositive at baseline.

The CDR3 spans 14 residues. Germline CDR1 and CDR2: SGHRS and YFSETQ. Trimming pared 0 bases from V and 3 bases from J, leaving 6 bases between. The source was peripheral blood, collected on day 0 of AZD1222 vaccination. The genes are TRBV5-1 and TRBJ2-2; no clear D. The receptor's source is an adult in good health. CDR3 residues: CASSLAFDTGELFF. CDR3 bases: TGCGCCAGCAGCTTGGCCTTTGACACCGGGGAGCTGTTTTTT.